This T cell receptor beta chain was recovered during a study of blood T cell repertoires in COVID-19. Study-wide background: Sites across the United States, Italy and Spain contributed samples from acute and convalescent COVID-19. The analysed material was cDNA or gDNA that came from T cells, B-cell-depleted T cells, or PBMCs.

Authors' analysis steps: Using reference gene primer amplification, nucleated cell counts were estimated. The data were produced by immunoSEQ multiplex PCR, yet TCRdb's version contains in-frame clones alone and is incomplete. The D gene and trimming were derived from the DNA, and the V and J assignments and clone size from that table. Here the sample spans around 96,000 clones, 90% to 95% being singletons. Germline loops: CDR1 SEHNR, CDR2 FQNEAQ (reference sequence). V was pared by 9 bases and J by 1 base, with 6 bases of the junction left unmatched. The CDR3 is 13 residues long. The sequence derives from a human donor with active COVID-19. The donor label of this sample is uncertain. The sequencing sample was made of peripheral blood. V gene TRBV7-9 combines with J gene TRBJ2-7, with 7 bases fitting TRBD2. The CDR3, as DNA: TGTGCCAGTCATCCAGCGGGATCCTACGAGCAGTACTTC. Amino acid sequence: CASHPAGSYEQYF.